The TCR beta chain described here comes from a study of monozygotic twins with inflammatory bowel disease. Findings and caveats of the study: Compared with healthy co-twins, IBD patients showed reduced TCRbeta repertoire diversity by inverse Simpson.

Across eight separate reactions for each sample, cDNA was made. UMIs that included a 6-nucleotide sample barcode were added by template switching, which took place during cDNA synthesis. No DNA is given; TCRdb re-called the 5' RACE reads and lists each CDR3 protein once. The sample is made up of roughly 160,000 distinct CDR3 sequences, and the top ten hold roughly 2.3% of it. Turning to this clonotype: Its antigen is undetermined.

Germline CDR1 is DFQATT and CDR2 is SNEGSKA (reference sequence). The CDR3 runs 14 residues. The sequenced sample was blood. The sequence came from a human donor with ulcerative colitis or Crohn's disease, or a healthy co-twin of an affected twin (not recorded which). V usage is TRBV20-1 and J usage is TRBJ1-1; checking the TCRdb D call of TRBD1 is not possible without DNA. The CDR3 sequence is CSARDPDRVIEAFF.